This is a list of T cell receptor beta chains from one sample in a study of T cells in Graves' hyperthyroidism and ophthalmopathy. TCRdb re-called the multiplex PCR reads through MiXCR, storing one row per CDR3 protein. This table holds about 640,000 distinct CDR3 sequences, around 20% found once. The sequencing input was blood. The receptors come from a young man with Graves' ophthalmopathy. Each CDR3 is given with its conserved first and last residue.

v_gene	len	j_gene	CDR3aa
TRBV6-2/TRBV6-3	13	TRBJ2-2	CASSRGGTGELFF
TRBV20-1	17	TRBJ2-1	CSARDRSTGPPDNEQFF
TRBV20-1	17	TRBJ2-7	CSALPGLATRGSYEQYF
TRBV4-1	15	TRBJ1-4	CASSLGSAANEKLFF
TRBV20-1	13	TRBJ1-2	CSAPAGQDYGYTF
TRBV9	15	TRBJ2-1	CASSEGTGVGNEQFF
TRBV20-1	14	TRBJ1-3	CSARGNSSGNTIYF
TRBV24-1	15	TRBJ1-5	CATSDSGTGHQPQHF
TRBV2	16	TRBJ2-2	CASSWDRGVRTGELFF
TRBV28	12	TRBJ2-2	CASRRAQRELFF
TRBV7-9	16	TRBJ2-1	CASSLGAAGGFHEQFF
TRBV2	13	TRBJ2-3	CALTRGRADTQYF
TRBV7-9	15	TRBJ2-5	CASSLGSPAGETQYF
TRBV5-4	14	TRBJ2-7	CASSLEGRDHEQYF
TRBV18	14	TRBJ2-7	CASSPTASIYEQYF
TRBV18	14	TRBJ1-4	CASSLSRGQEKLFF
TRBV28	15	TRBJ2-7	CASSHIRVTDYEQYF
TRBV2	14	TRBJ2-7	CASSEPESSYEQYF
TRBV29-1	14	TRBJ2-7	CSVRGTGVPYEQYF
TRBV7-2	16	TRBJ2-1	CASSPGLATSYNEQFF
TRBV28	15	TRBJ1-1	CASTLTGTLNTEAFF
TRBV5-6	15	TRBJ1-2	CASSYPQGASYGYTF
TRBV28	17	TRBJ2-3	CASSPGPGGSGTDTQYF